The T cell receptor (beta chain) described here comes from a study of cytomegalovirus exposure and HLA in healthy donors. At the level of the study: T cells numbering 150 million to 200 million yielded around 120 million unique TCR beta sequences in an earlier analysis.

Despite likely unrecorded immune exposures, the donors were nominally healthy at the time of sampling. The study's findings and limits: Reportedly, fewer N-insertions than the approximately 650-donor mean appeared in an Asian-associated ancestry cluster in a later analysis. Analyses of presence/absence relied on an assumption of roughly uniform sequencing depth across donors.

A remark on this clone: Its antigen is as yet unknown.

The CDR3 covers 14 residues. The trim removed 5 bases at V and 9 bases at J, leaving 5 bases unmatched. CDR1 MRHNA and CDR2 SNTAGT come from the germline V gene. Amplification used 60 Vbeta primers and 13 Jbeta primers. Produced via immunoSEQ multiplex PCR; TCRdb's table is partial and in-frame only. The sample includes some 180,000 clones, around 82% of them seen just once. Sequencing was carried out using PBMCs. This receptor was obtained from a woman in her twenties or thirties in good health and CMV-seronegative. The genes are TRBV6-4 and TRBJ1-6, with 9 bases lining up with TRBD1. CDR3 coding DNA: TGTGCCAGCAGTTTGGGGACAGGGCTTTCACCCCTCCACTTT. Translated: CASSLGTGLSPLHF.